This TCR beta chain was observed in a study of T-cell reconstitution after alpha-beta-depleted transplantation in children. Unique molecular identifiers featured in how the TCRbeta library was prepared. TCRdb redid the calling of the PCR reads with MiXCR, one entry per CDR3 protein. The sample lists 600,000 to 800,000 distinct CDR3 sequences, roughly 13% occurring once. The clonotype was recovered from a girl aged 2 to 10 with congenital amegakaryocytic thrombocytopenia, due to receive a stem cell transplant. Sequenced here: PBMCs, sampled before TCRalphabeta/CD19-depleted stem cell transplant.

The CDR3 DNA reads as TGTGCCACCACCGGGACAGCAGATCGAAGCTCCTATAATTCACCCCTCCACTTT. Amino acid sequence: CATTGTADRSSYNSPLHF. The chain uses TRBV10-3 and TRBJ1-6, with 7 bases that match TRBD1. The germline CDR1 and CDR2 sequences are ENHRY and SYGVKD. V gave up 10 bases and J gave up 0 bases; unmatched junction bases: 15. The length of the CDR3 is 18 residues.